The source of this TCR beta chain is a study of tumor T cells in aggressive B-cell lymphoma. V was clipped by 7 bases and J by 6 bases; unmatched bases: 6. This CDR3 has 13 amino acids. Per germline, CDR1 SQVTM and CDR2 ANQGSEA. Produced via immunoSEQ multiplex PCR; TCRdb's table is partial and in-frame only. Altogether 250 to 350 clones are present, roughly 80% being singletons, with the ten largest covering 15% to 20%. This clone was seen only once. This sequence was found in an adult with diffuse large B cell lymphoma. This chain links TRBV29-1 with TRBJ1-1; 12 nucleotides agree with TRBD1. Sequencing was done on a sample of tumor tissue. The CDR3 here is CSAKGQGAAEAFF. In nucleotides, the CDR3 is TGCAGCGCCAAGGGACAGGGGGCTGCTGAAGCTTTCTTT.